Listed here are 32 T cell receptor beta chains from one sample, sequenced in a study of yellow fever vaccine responses in identical twins. One entry per CDR3 protein, called by TCRdb with MiXCR from the RT-PCR reads. The repertoire holds approximately 16,000 distinct CDR3 sequences, with around 80% as singletons. Here the sequenced sample was T cells from blood (PBMCs), unsorted or a sorted subset (not recorded which), taken before or after yellow fever vaccination (not recorded which). These receptors came from a woman between 18 and 29 years old who received the yellow fever vaccine.

This clonotype was observed a few times. The chain uses TRBV4-1 and TRBJ2-2, with TRBD2 matching 16 bases. The CDR3 is made up of 16 amino acids. CDR1 and CDR2 from the germline V gene are MGHRA and YSYEKL. J was trimmed by 7 bases and V by 3 bases; bases with no gene match: 2. CDR3 DNA: TGCGCCAGCAGCCAGGGACTAGCGGGGGGGGACGGGGAGCTGTTTTTT. It translates to CASSQGLAGGDGELFF.

This chain connects TRBV12-3 or TRBV12-4 to TRBJ2-7, with a tentative D call TRBD2 (6 bases). Trimming shortened V by 6 bases and J by 5 bases, and 17 bases separated the two germline ends. The CDR3 runs to 14 residues. CDR3 loop: CASSLEGKRNEQYF. For the CDR3, the DNA is TGTGCCAGCAGCCTGGAGGGAAAGCGGAACGAGCAGTACTTC.

This chain joins TRBV11-2 and TRBJ2-1, with 12 nucleotides matching TRBD2. CDR1 and CDR2 from the germline V gene are SGHAT and FQNNGV. The CDR3 has 16 amino acids. J was trimmed by 7 bases and V by 5 bases; bases with no gene match: 9. This CDR3 is CASSLLAGGPGNEQFF. CDR3 nucleotide sequence: TGTGCCAGCAGCCTCCTAGCGGGAGGGCCAGGTAATGAGCAGTTCTTC.

This clonotype has just a few counts. The V gene is TRBV6-1, the J gene TRBJ1-4, with 9 nucleotides matching TRBD1. The germline gives CDR1 MNHNS, CDR2 SASEGT. This CDR3 has 13 amino acids. The trim removed 6 bases at V and 10 bases at J, leaving 6 bases unmatched. Here the CDR3 DNA reads TGTGCCAGCAGGGCCCGGGACAGGGCAAAACTGTTTTTT. Its protein is CASRARDRAKLFF.

This sequence joins TRBV2 and TRBJ2-3; D possibly corresponds to TRBD2 (6 bases). The CDR3 runs to 15 residues. Germline V gives CDR1 SNHLY, CDR2 FYNNEI. The V gene lost 11 bases and the J gene lost 0 bases, with 18 bases spanning the gap. CDR3 DNA: TGTGCCTCGGAGGGCAGTGGGTTTAGCACAGATACGCAGTATTTT. Residues: CASEGSGFSTDTQYF.

The CDR3 DNA sequence: TGCAGTGCTAGCCAGACTAGCCTCGCGCAGTTCTTC. Translation gives CSASQTSLAQFF. The rearrangement links TRBV20-1 to TRBJ2-1, with TRBD2 matching over 7 bases. The germline V gene encodes CDR1 DFQATT and CDR2 SNEGSKA (reference sequence). The CDR3 is made up of 12 amino acids. Losses at the gene ends were 3 bases for V and 12 bases for J; bases not matched to a gene: 8.

This chain uses TRBV19 with TRBJ2-1; D not resolved. Germline CDR1 and CDR2: LNHDA and SQIVND (reference sequence). CDR3 length: 14 amino acids. The V end lost 3 bases, the J end lost 0 bases, and 6 bases lay between the germline ends. This chain's CDR3 is CASSIGSSYNEQFF. In nucleotides, the CDR3 is TGTGCCAGTAGTATTGGTAGCTCCTACAATGAGCAGTTCTTC.

V is TRBV11-1 and J is TRBJ1-6; D unresolved. Trimming removed 0 bases at V and 0 bases at J, with 15 bases between. In germline, CDR1 is SGHAT, CDR2 FQDESV (reference sequence). The CDR3 covers 19 residues. CDR3 nucleotide sequence: TGTGCCAGCAGCTTAGCCTCTGGCAGCCAGAGCTCCTATAATTCACCCCTCCACTTT. This sequence encodes CASSLASGSQSSYNSPLHF.

The chain couples TRBV13 to TRBJ1-3; D remains ambiguous. This CDR3 region has 13 residues. V was shortened by 5 bases and J by 1 base, with 6 bases between the two germline ends. Germline CDR1 PRHDT, CDR2 FYEKMQ (reference sequence). This CDR3 is CASSRLSGNTIYF. The CDR3 DNA is TGTGCCAGCAGCAGATTGTCTGGAAACACCATATATTTT.

The rearrangement joins TRBV7-6 to TRBJ2-7, with D perhaps TRBD2 (5 bases). Trimming stripped 5 bases from V and 4 bases from J, with 12 bases between. The CDR3 runs 13 residues. Germline assignment: CDR1 SGHVS and CDR2 FNYEAQ. The CDR3 bases are TGTGCCAGCAGCCGCCGGGATCATTACGAGCAGTACTTC. This sequence encodes CASSRRDHYEQYF.

The genes are TRBV7-9 and TRBJ2-7; no reliable D call. CDR1 and CDR2 from the germline V gene are SEHNR and FQNEAQ (reference sequence). The ends were cut back, 1 base at V and 3 bases at J, with 7 bases in the middle. This CDR3 spans 13 amino acids. The CDR3 DNA reads TGTGCCAGCAGCTTAGGTCGCAGCTACGAGCAGTACTTC. Translating gives CASSLGRSYEQYF.

The chain carries TRBV7-6 and TRBJ2-5; the D is unclear. CDR1 and CDR2 (germline): SGHVS, FNYEAQ. V gave up 5 bases and J gave up 4 bases, with 11 bases separating them. There are 13 residues in the CDR3. The CDR3 sequence is CASSPDVSETQYF. The CDR3 DNA is TGTGCCAGCAGCCCCGACGTCTCAGAGACCCAGTACTTC.

The chain carries TRBV4-3 and TRBJ2-3; D ambiguous. CDR3 size: 18 residues. With 0 bases removed from V and 7 bases from J, the gap between germline ends came to 23 bases. Per the germline V gene, CDR1 is LGHNA and CDR2 is YSLEER. CDR3 nucleotides: TGCGCCAGCAGCCAAGATTTCGTCCTATCCTCCAGCAAATATACGCAGTATTTT. It specifies CASSQDFVLSSSKYTQYF.

This chain connects TRBV11-3 to TRBJ2-5; tentatively, D is TRBD1 (5 bases). Trimming cost V 2 bases and J 1 base, with 8 bases left between them. Looked up from germline, CDR1 is SGHNT and CDR2 is YENEEA. CDR3 size: 14 residues. CDR3 amino acids: CASSLRQFQETQYF. The CDR3 region has the DNA TGTGCCAGCAGCTTAAGACAGTTCCAAGAGACCCAGTACTTC.

There are a few counts of this clonotype. The rearrangement joins TRBV12-3 or TRBV12-4 to TRBJ2-7; TRBD1 agrees at 7 bases. The CDR3 consists of 15 residues. Trimming at V came to 4 bases and at J to 2 bases, leaving 8 bases not matched to a gene. CDR3 DNA: TGTGCCAGCAGTTCCGGATGGACAGGCGCCTACGAGCAGTACTTC. This gives the protein CASSSGWTGAYEQYF.

The gene calls are TRBV6-1 and TRBJ2-6, with 9 positions matching TRBD1. The CDR3 is made up of 15 amino acids. Germline V gives CDR1 MNHNS, CDR2 SASEGT. V lost 4 bases and J lost 3; bases outside the gene matches: 1. CDR3 sequence (DNA): TGTGCCAGCAGTGGACAGGGGGATGGGGCCAACGTCCTGACTTTC. Residues: CASSGQGDGANVLTF.

The rearrangement joins TRBV29-1 to TRBJ2-7, with D possibly TRBD2 on 5 matching bases. This CDR3 comprises 11 residues. Germline CDR1 SQVTM, CDR2 ANQGSEA. V gave up 7 bases and J gave up 2 bases, with 9 bases separating them. The CDR3 here is CSGGSPYEQYF. CDR3 nucleotides: TGCAGCGGAGGGTCCCCCTACGAGCAGTACTTC.

V usage is TRBV29-1 and J usage is TRBJ2-3; the match to TRBD1 covers 9 bases. CDR1 and CDR2 from the germline V gene are SQVTM and ANQGSEA. The trim removed 5 bases at V and 4 bases at J, leaving 7 bases unmatched. The CDR3 covers 14 residues. CDR3 in DNA: TGCAGCGTTCGGACAGGGGATAGGGCAGATACGCAGTATTTT. Translating gives CSVRTGDRADTQYF.

The chain carries TRBV2 and TRBJ2-1; weak D call: TRBD1 (5 bases). This CDR3 contains 14 residues. V was clipped by 5 bases and J by 3 bases, with 11 bases between them. CDR1 and CDR2 from the germline V gene are SNHLY and FYNNEI. The CDR3 sequence is CASSLSGYYNEQFF. In DNA form, the CDR3 reads TGTGCCAGCAGTCTTTCAGGGTACTACAATGAGCAGTTCTTC.

This clonotype occurred once. The V call is TRBV4-1, the J call TRBJ1-1, with D possibly TRBD1 on 5 matching bases. Germline V gene lookup returns CDR1 MGHRA and CDR2 YSYEKL. V lost 0 bases, J lost 6 bases, and 5 bases lay in between. The CDR3 spans 12 residues. CDR3 region: CASSQEGAEAFF. The CDR3 DNA reads TGCGCCAGCAGCCAAGAGGGGGCTGAAGCTTTCTTT.

This chain uses TRBV15 with TRBJ1-1, with D tentatively TRBD1 (5 bases). This CDR3 comprises 13 residues. CDR1 LNHNV and CDR2 YYDKDF come from the germline V gene (reference sequence). Deletions cut 0 bases from V and 7 bases from J, with 9 bases between. In nucleotides, the CDR3 is TGTGCCACCAGCAGAGAGGGGCGGGATGAAGCTTTCTTT. Its translation: CATSREGRDEAFF.

The genes are TRBV7-6 and TRBJ1-6; no firm D call. Deletions cut 1 base from V and 4 bases from J, with 8 bases between. CDR3 length equals 15 residues. Per the germline V gene, CDR1 is SGHVS and CDR2 is FNYEAQ. The CDR3 protein is CASSLGPVYNSPLHF. The CDR3 DNA reads TGTGCCAGCAGCTTAGGACCGGTGTATAATTCACCCCTCCACTTT. Full variable domain (outside the CDR3, taken from reference TRBV7-6 and TRBJ1-6): GAGVSQSPRYKVTKRGQDVALRCDPISGHVSLYWYRQALGQGPEFLTYFNYEAQQDKSGLPNDRFSAERPEGSISTLTIQRTEQRDSAMYRCASSLGPVYNSPLHFGNGTRLTVT.

The V and J genes are TRBV30 and TRBJ2-1, with 9 bases identical to TRBD1. This CDR3 comprises 15 residues. Looked up from germline, CDR1 is GTSNPN and CDR2 is SVGIG (reference sequence). The V and J ends lost 4 bases and 5 bases, in that order; junction bases with no gene match: 9. The CDR3 DNA reads TGTGCCTGGACCCCTCCGGACAGGGGTGACAATGAGCAGTTCTTC. Amino acid sequence: CAWTPPDRGDNEQFF.

This sequence joins TRBV19 and TRBJ1-5; D unresolved. Germline CDR1 and CDR2: LNHDA and SQIVND (reference sequence). This CDR3 has 13 residues. V was cut by 3 bases and J by 4 bases, with 7 bases left in between. The chain's CDR3 is CASSIAVNQPQHF. The DNA of the CDR3 is TGTGCCAGTAGTATTGCGGTAAATCAGCCCCAGCATTTT.

The CDR3 region is CASGSDERGGTQYF. For the CDR3, the DNA is TGTGCTAGTGGCTCAGACGAGAGGGGAGGGACCCAGTACTTC. The chain joins TRBV12-5 to TRBJ2-5; D perhaps matches TRBD2 (6 bases). The V end was cut by 6 bases, the J end by 7 bases, with 18 bases between. CDR3 size: 14 residues. Germline V gives CDR1 LGHNT, CDR2 FRNRAP. Full variable domain (rest looked up from reference TRBV12-5 and TRBJ2-5): DARVTQTPRHKVTEMGQEVTMRCQPILGHNTVFWYRQTMMQGLELLAYFRNRAPLDDSGMPKDRFSAEMPDATLATLKIQPSEPRDSAVYFCASGSDERGGTQYFGPGTRLLVL.

The chain employs TRBV5-1 and TRBJ2-3, with D uncertain. Germline CDR1 reads SGHRS; CDR2 reads YFSETQ. The CDR3 is 14 amino acids. V was pared by 1 base and J by 2 bases, with 8 bases between. DNA for the CDR3: TGCGCCAGCAGCTTGCGTCAGACCACAGATACGCAGTATTTT. It encodes CASSLRQTTDTQYF.

The chain couples TRBV4-2 to TRBJ2-5; 9 bases match TRBD2. Germline values: CDR1 LGHNA, CDR2 YNFKEQ. The CDR3 has 16 residues. V lost 4 bases and J lost 0; bases outside the gene matches: 6. The CDR3 spells CASSPLAGGYQETQYF. The CDR3 DNA reads as TGTGCCAGCAGCCCCCTGGCGGGGGGGTACCAAGAGACCCAGTACTTC.

The genes are TRBV11-2 and TRBJ2-7; the D gene is possibly TRBD2 (6 bases). Per germline, CDR1 SGHAT and CDR2 FQNNGV. CDR3 length: 14 residues. V was trimmed by 5 bases and J by 6 bases, leaving 17 bases between them. The CDR3 here is CASSGTTSSLEQYF. Written as DNA, the CDR3 is TGTGCCAGCAGCGGGACGACTAGTTCTCTCGAGCAGTACTTC.

This clonotype has just a few counts. The chain uses TRBV15 and TRBJ2-7, with D perhaps matching TRBD1 (6 bases). V was cut by 5 bases and J by 2 bases, with 7 bases left in between. Germline-derived CDR1 and CDR2 are LNHNV and YYDKDF (reference sequence). This CDR3 has 12 residues. The CDR3 sequence: CATSGQTYEQYF. CDR3 coding DNA: TGTGCCACCAGCGGACAGACCTACGAGCAGTACTTC.

The chain combines TRBV29-1 with TRBJ2-7; 8 bases line up with TRBD1. After removal of 7 bases from V and 2 bases from J, the junction contained 4 bases not matched to a gene. CDR1 and CDR2 (germline): SQVTM, ANQGSEA. CDR3 length: 12 residues. The CDR3 DNA follows: TGCAGCGCCGGGACAGGCCCCTACGAGCAGTACTTC. Amino acid sequence: CSAGTGPYEQYF.

This sequence joins TRBV7-6 and TRBJ1-1; D is undetermined. The V end lost 1 base, the J end lost 3 bases, and 6 bases lay between the germline ends. Germline lookup yields CDR1 SGHVS and CDR2 FNYEAQ. The CDR3 runs 13 residues. As DNA, the CDR3 is TGTGCCAGCAGCTTAGTGGGTGACACTGAAGCTTTCTTT. It codes for CASSLVGDTEAFF.

The rearrangement links TRBV11-2 to TRBJ1-2; D may be TRBD1 (6 bases). Germline V gives CDR1 SGHAT, CDR2 FQNNGV. The CDR3 spans 15 residues. V was pared by 3 bases and J by 7 bases, with 18 bases between. The chain's CDR3 is CASSLGIQGGSGYTF. As DNA, the CDR3 is TGTGCCAGCAGCTTGGGCATACAGGGTGGCTCTGGCTACACCTTC. Full variable domain (outside the CDR3, taken from reference TRBV11-2 and TRBJ1-2): EAGVAQSPRYKIIEKRQSVAFWCNPISGHATLYWYQQILGQGPKLLIQFQNNGVVDDSQLPKDRFSAERLKGVDSTLKIQPAKLEDSAVYLCASSLGIQGGSGYTFGSGTRLTVV.